A single sample gave rise to the 13 T cell receptor beta chains below, sequenced in a study of T cell repertoires in cytomegalovirus infection. Each CDR3 protein is one row after TCRdb ran MiXCR on the reads. The sample lists roughly 280,000 distinct CDR3 sequences, approximately 13% seen once, with roughly 8.7% in the top ten. The sequencing sample was made of PBMCs. The receptors shown here come from a human donor in good health (CMV status not recorded). Some clones in this sample may be carry-over from other donors' samples.

This clonotype has a count of ten or more. V gene TRBV7-2 combines with J gene TRBJ1-1; no clear D gene. The germline V gene has CDR1 SGHTA and CDR2 FQGNSA. The length of the CDR3 is 13 residues. V lost 4 bases to trimming and J lost 6 bases, with 12 bases between them. CDR3 nucleotides: TGTGCCAGCAGCTCAGGTGGCCGGGCTGAAGCTTTCTTT. Protein sequence: CASSSGGRAEAFF.

CDR3 DNA: TGTGCCAGCAGTGAAGCGGGGGGCAGCACAGATACGCAGTATTTT. This codes for CASSEAGGSTDTQYF. V is TRBV6-4 and J is TRBJ2-3; 9 bases align to TRBD2. CDR1 and CDR2 from the germline V gene are MRHNA and SNTAGT. With V trimmed by 3 bases and J by 0 bases, 1 base remained unmatched. The CDR3 totals 15 residues.

This clonotype was observed a few times. This sequence joins TRBV14 and TRBJ1-1, with D possibly matching TRBD1 (6 bases). Germline V CDR1 and CDR2: SGHDN, FVKESK. The CDR3 is 20 amino acids. V was trimmed by 3 bases and J by 1 base, leaving 27 bases between them. This CDR3 is CASSQWHARTASTANTEAFF. The CDR3 DNA follows: TGTGCCAGCAGCCAGTGGCACGCCAGGACAGCGAGTACCGCGAACACTGAAGCTTTCTTT. The whole variable domain, remainder taken from reference TRBV14 and TRBJ1-1, is EAGVTQFPSHSVIEKGQTVTLRCDPISGHDNLYWYRRVMGKEIKFLLHFVKESKQDESGMPNNRFLAERTGGTYSTLKVQPAELEDSGVYFCASSQWHARTASTANTEAFFGQGTRLTVV.

This clonotype was observed many times. The chain uses TRBV7-2 and TRBJ2-5, with D perhaps assigned TRBD1 or TRBD2 (5 bases each). Per the germline V gene, CDR1 is SGHTA and CDR2 is FQGNSA. V was shortened by 5 bases and J by 2 bases, with 12 bases between the two germline ends. This CDR3 is built from 14 residues. The CDR3 bases are TGTGCCAGCAGCGGGGGTTCCCCACAAGAGACCCAGTACTTC. Translating gives CASSGGSPQETQYF.

With regard to this clonotype: One end of the junction does not line up with germline, which may come from a read error. The chain is built from TRBV15 and TRBJ1-1; D is unclear. The CDR3 extends over 14 amino acids. Per the germline V gene, CDR1 is LNHNV and CDR2 is YYDKDF (reference sequence). CDR3 amino acids: CATSRAGENTQAFF. CDR3 DNA: TGTGCCACCAGCAGGGCGGGTGAGAACACTCAAGCTTTCTTT.

This clonotype came up many times. The rearrangement joins TRBV7-2 to TRBJ1-1; D remains ambiguous. Germline V gene sequence: CDR1 SGHTA, CDR2 FQGNSA. The CDR3 has 13 residues. V was trimmed by 4 bases and J by 1 base, leaving 7 bases between them. The CDR3 DNA reads as TGTGCCAGCAGCTCCGACCCGAACACTGAAGCTTTCTTT. This gives the protein CASSSDPNTEAFF. Variable domain in full (rest from reference TRBV7-2 and TRBJ1-1): GAGVSQSPSNKVTEKGKDVELRCDPISGHTALYWYRQSLGQGLEFLIYFQGNSAPDKSGLPSDRFSAERTGGSVSTLTIQRTQQEDSAVYLCASSSDPNTEAFFGQGTRLTVV.

The V call is TRBV29-1, the J call TRBJ2-1; the D gene is possibly TRBD2 (6 bases). The CDR3 runs 15 residues. The V gene's germline CDR1 is SQVTM and CDR2 ANQGSEA. V was cut by 3 bases and J by 8 bases, with 20 bases left in between. This chain's CDR3 is CSVDRREFGQDEQFF. The CDR3, as DNA: TGCAGCGTTGATCGTCGGGAGTTCGGTCAGGATGAGCAGTTCTTC.

The table lists this clonotype with many counts. The CDR3 reads CASSQAGTGNYEQYF. As DNA, the CDR3 is TGTGCCAGCAGCCAAGCCGGGACCGGCAACTACGAGCAGTACTTC. This rearrangement joins TRBV25-1 to TRBJ2-7; D tentatively reads TRBD1 or TRBD2 (5 bases each). Trimming left V 6 bases short and J 3 bases short, with 18 bases between. The CDR3 sequence is 15 residues long. The germline gives CDR1 MGHDK, CDR2 SYGVNS.

For this clonotype: A much larger clone differs from this one at a single base, so this may be a read error. The gene calls are TRBV7-2 and TRBJ2-3; 8 bases are a match to TRBD2. J gave up 0 bases and V 2 bases, and 4 bases lay outside the gene matches. CDR1 is SGHTA, CDR2 FQGNSA, per germline. CDR3 size: 16 residues. CDR3 sequence (DNA): TGTGCCAGCAGCTTAATGGCGGGGGGAAGCACAGATACGCAGTATTTT. This gives the protein CASSLMAGGSTDTQYF.

This clonotype was found a few times. This rearrangement joins TRBV29-1 to TRBJ1-5; D gene ambiguous. V was clipped by 1 base and J by 7 bases, with 11 bases between them. In germline, CDR1 is SQVTM, CDR2 ANQGSEA. There are 13 residues in the CDR3. CDR3 nucleotides: TGCAGCGTTGAAGGGAAGGGAGGACAGCCCCAGCATTTT. This encodes CSVEGKGGQPQHF.

This sequence joins TRBV4-1 and TRBJ2-1; D not certain. The germline V gene encodes CDR1 MGHRA and CDR2 YSYEKL. The CDR3 runs 16 residues. Trimming pared 3 bases from V and 3 bases from J, leaving 15 bases between. The DNA of the CDR3 is TGCGCCAGCAGCCAGAAATACACCCCAGGCTACAATGAGCAGTTCTTC. Translating gives CASSQKYTPGYNEQFF.

The J gene is TRBJ2-5, the V gene TRBV7-9; 9 positions match TRBD2. Trimming at V came to 5 bases and at J to 5 bases, leaving 9 bases not matched to a gene. The CDR3 runs 15 residues. CDR1 and CDR2 (germline): SEHNR, FQNEAQ (reference sequence). The chain's CDR3 is CASSQQRGAGETQYF. The CDR3 region has the DNA TGTGCCAGCAGCCAGCAGCGGGGGGCTGGGGAGACCCAGTACTTC. Supplemented by reference TRBV7-9 and TRBJ2-5, the full variable domain reads DTGVSQNPRHKITKRGQNVTFRCDPISEHNRLYWYRQTLGQGPEFLTYFQNEAQLEKSRLLSDRFSAERPKGSFSTLEIQRTEQGDSAMYLCASSQQRGAGETQYFGPGTRLLVL.

About this clonotype itself: It may be a read error: a sequence one base away is much more abundant. The rearrangement links TRBV2 to TRBJ2-7; tentatively, D is TRBD1 (5 bases). The CDR3 has 15 amino acids. Germline values: CDR1 SNHLY, CDR2 FYNNEI. V lost 9 bases and J 6 bases, leaving 24 bases between the germline ends. CDR3: CARIRGRGVTSEQYF. The CDR3 coding sequence is TGTGCCAGGATCCGAGGAAGGGGTGTAACCTCCGAGCAGTACTTC.